This entry describes one T cell receptor (beta chain). The germline V gene has CDR1 KGHSH and CDR2 LQKENI. Trimming stripped 4 bases from V and 2 bases from J, with 8 bases between. CDR3 length: 13 amino acids. Vbeta (60) and Jbeta (13) primers were used in the PCR. The protocol was immunoSEQ multiplex PCR, while the TCRdb copy is restricted to in-frame clones and leaves out a portion. Among 150,000 to 200,000 clones listed, under 80% were seen once. These data are taken from a study of cytomegalovirus exposure and HLA in healthy donors. Across the study: Among about 400 genotyped donors, around 80% fell in the Caucasian-associated ancestry cluster.

V gene TRBV18 combines with J gene TRBJ2-5; D uncertain. This clonotype was obtained from a woman in her twenties or thirties in good health and CMV-seronegative. The sample taken for sequencing was PBMCs. The CDR3 DNA is TGTGCCAGCTCACTCTCTCTTCAAGAGACCCAGTACTTC. Translated: CASSLSLQETQYF.